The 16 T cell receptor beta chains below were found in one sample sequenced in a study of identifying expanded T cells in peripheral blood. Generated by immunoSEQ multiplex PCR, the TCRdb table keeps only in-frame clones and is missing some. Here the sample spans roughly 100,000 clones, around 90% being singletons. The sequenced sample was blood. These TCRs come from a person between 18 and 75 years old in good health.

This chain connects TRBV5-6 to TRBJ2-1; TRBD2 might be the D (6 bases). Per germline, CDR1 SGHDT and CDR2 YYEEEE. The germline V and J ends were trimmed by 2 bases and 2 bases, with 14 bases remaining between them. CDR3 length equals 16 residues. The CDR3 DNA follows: TGTGCCAGCAGCTTAGGAGTCGGGGGAGCCTACAATGAGCAGTTCTTC. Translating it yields CASSLGVGGAYNEQFF.

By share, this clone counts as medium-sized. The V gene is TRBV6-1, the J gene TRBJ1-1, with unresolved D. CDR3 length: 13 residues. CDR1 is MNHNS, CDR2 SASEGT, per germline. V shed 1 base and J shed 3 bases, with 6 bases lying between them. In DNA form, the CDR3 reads TGTGCCAGCAGTGAAGAACAGCACACTGAAGCTTTCTTT. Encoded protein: CASSEEQHTEAFF.

In nucleotides, the CDR3 is TGTGCCAGCAGTGAATCCGGTACTAATGAAAAACTGTTTTTT. This gives the protein CASSESGTNEKLFF. V gene TRBV25-1 combines with J gene TRBJ1-4; D is unresolved. CDR3 length: 14 amino acids. CDR1 MGHDK and CDR2 SYGVNS come from the germline V gene. The germline V and J ends were trimmed by 1 base and 2 bases, with 5 bases remaining between them.

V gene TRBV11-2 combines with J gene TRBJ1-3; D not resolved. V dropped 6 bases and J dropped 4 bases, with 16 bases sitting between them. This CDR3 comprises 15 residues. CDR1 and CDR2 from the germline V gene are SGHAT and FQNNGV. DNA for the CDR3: TGTGCCAGCAGTCCGTCCCCGACCCAAGGAAACACCATATATTTT. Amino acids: CASSPSPTQGNTIYF.

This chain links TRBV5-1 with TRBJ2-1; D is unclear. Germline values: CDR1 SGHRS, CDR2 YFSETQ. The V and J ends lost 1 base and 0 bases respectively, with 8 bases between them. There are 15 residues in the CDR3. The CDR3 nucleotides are TGCGCCAGCAGCTTGACTCCTACCTCCTACAATGAGCAGTTCTTC. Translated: CASSLTPTSYNEQFF.

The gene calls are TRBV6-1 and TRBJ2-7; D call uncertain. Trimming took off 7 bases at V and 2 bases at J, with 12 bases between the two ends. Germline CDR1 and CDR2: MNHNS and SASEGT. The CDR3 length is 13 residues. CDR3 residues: CASTSAYAYEQYF. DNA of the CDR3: TGTGCCAGCACATCCGCCTACGCCTACGAGCAGTACTTC.

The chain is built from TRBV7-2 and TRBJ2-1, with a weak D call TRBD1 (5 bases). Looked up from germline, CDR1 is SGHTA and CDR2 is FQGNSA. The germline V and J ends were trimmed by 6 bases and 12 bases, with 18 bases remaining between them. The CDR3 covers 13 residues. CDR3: CASSTVQVVGQFF. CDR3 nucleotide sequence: TGTGCCAGCAGTACAGTACAGGTGGTGGGGCAGTTCTTC.

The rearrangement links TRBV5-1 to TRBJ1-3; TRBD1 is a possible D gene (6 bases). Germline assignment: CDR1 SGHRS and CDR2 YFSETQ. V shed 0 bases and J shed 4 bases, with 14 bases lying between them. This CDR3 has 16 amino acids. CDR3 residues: CASSLGTVLGGNTIYF. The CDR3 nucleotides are TGCGCCAGCAGCTTGGGGACAGTCCTTGGCGGAAACACCATATATTTT.

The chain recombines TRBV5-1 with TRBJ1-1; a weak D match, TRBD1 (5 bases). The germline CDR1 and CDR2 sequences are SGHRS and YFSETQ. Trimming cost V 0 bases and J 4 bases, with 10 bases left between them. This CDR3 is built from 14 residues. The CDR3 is CASSLGQGSTEAFF. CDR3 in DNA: TGCGCCAGCAGCTTGGGGCAGGGTTCCACTGAAGCTTTCTTT. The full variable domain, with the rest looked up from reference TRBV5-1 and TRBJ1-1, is KAGVTQTPRYLIKTRGQQVTLSCSPISGHRSVSWYQQTPGQGLQFLFEYFSETQRNKGNFPGRFSGRQFSNSRSEMNVSTLELGDSALYLCASSLGQGSTEAFFGQGTRLTVV.

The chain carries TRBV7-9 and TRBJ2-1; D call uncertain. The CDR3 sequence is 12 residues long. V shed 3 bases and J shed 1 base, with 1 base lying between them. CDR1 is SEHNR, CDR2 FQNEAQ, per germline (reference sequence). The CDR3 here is CASSLSYNEQFF. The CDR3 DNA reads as TGTGCCAGCAGCTTGTCCTACAATGAGCAGTTCTTC. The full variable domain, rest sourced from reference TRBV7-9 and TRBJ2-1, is DTGVSQNPRHKITKRGQNVTFRCDPISEHNRLYWYRQTLGQGPEFLTYFQNEAQLEKSRLLSDRFSAERPKGSFSTLEIQRTEQGDSAMYLCASSLSYNEQFFGPGTRLTVL.

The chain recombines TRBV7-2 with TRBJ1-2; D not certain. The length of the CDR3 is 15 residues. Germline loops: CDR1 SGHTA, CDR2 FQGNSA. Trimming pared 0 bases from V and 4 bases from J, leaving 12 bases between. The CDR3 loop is CASSLATNTGYGYTF. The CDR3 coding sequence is TGTGCCAGCAGCTTAGCGACCAACACGGGCTATGGCTACACCTTC.

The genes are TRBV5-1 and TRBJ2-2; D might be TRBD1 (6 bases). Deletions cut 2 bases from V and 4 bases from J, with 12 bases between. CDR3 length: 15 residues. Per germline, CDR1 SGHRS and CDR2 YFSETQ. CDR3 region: CASSFGQGSTGELFF. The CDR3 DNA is TGCGCCAGCAGCTTCGGGCAGGGGAGCACCGGGGAGCTGTTTTTT.

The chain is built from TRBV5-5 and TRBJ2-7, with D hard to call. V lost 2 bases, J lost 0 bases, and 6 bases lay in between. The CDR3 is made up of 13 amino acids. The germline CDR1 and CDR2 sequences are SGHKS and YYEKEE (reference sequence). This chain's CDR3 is CASSFVSSYEQYF. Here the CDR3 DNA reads TGTGCCAGCAGCTTCGTAAGCTCCTACGAGCAGTACTTC.

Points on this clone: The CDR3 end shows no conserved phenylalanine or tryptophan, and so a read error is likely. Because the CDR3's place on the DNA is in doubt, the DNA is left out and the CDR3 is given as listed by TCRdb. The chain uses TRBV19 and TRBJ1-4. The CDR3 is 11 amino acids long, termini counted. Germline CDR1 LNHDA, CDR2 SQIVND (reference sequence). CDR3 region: CAIPLHPLHGR.

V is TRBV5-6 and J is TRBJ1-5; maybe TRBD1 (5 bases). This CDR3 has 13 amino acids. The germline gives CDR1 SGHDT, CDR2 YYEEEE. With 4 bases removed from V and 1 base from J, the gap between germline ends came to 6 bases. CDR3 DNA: TGTGCCAGCAGCGGGGGAAGCAATCAGCCCCAGCATTTT. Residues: CASSGGSNQPQHF.

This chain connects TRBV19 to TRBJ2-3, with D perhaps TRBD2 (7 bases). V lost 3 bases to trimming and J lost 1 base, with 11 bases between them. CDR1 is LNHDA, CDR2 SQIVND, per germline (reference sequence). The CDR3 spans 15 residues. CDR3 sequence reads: CASSIGGAGTDTQYF. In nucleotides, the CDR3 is TGTGCCAGTAGTATTGGGGGGGCAGGCACAGATACGCAGTATTTT. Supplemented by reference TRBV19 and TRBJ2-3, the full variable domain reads DGGITQSPKYLFRKEGQNVTLSCEQNLNHDAMYWYRQDPGQGLRLIYYSQIVNDFQKGDIAEGYSVSREKKESFPLTVTSAQKNPTAFYLCASSIGGAGTDTQYFGPGTRLTVL.